These T cell receptor beta chains were read from a single sample in a study of OX40 agonist ivuxolimab in advanced cancers. Sequencing used immunoSEQ multiplex PCR; TCRdb keeps in-frame clones, though not all of them. The top ten hold about 1.2% of the sample, which has fewer than 110,000 clones, approximately 90% seen once. Sequencing used CD4+ or CD8+ T cells sorted from blood, obtained in a trial of the OX40 agonist ivuxolimab. The receptors were gathered from an adult with an advanced solid tumor such as melanoma, head and neck, liver or kidney cancer. CDR3s include the opening cysteine and the closing phenylalanine or tryptophan. D genes are given only for firm matches. Clone size is not always given. Where it is, it says once, few, many or a class for expanded clones.

-	TRBV19	-	TRBJ1-4	CASSRAGASNEKLFF	TGTGCCAGTAGCCGAGCGGGGGCCTCTAATGAAAAACTGTTTTTT
-	TRBV19	once	TRBJ1-3	CASIRTLPGSGNTIYF	TGTGCCAGTATTCGGACCTTACCTGGCTCTGGAAACACCATATATTTT
TRBD2	TRBV28	-	TRBJ2-1	CASKGPASGRMNEQFF	TGTGCCAGCAAAGGCCCGGCTAGCGGGAGGATGAATGAGCAGTTCTTC
-	TRBV7-9	-	TRBJ2-1	CASSLVETRSGEQFF	TGTGCCAGCAGCTTAGTGGAGACCCGGTCGGGTGAGCAGTTCTTC
-	TRBV11-2	-	TRBJ2-3	CASSKQGNTQYF	TGTGCCAGCAGCAAACAGGGTAATACGCAGTATTTT
-	TRBV5-1	-	TRBJ1-6	CASSPTGSSYNSPLHF	TGCGCCAGCAGCCCCACAGGGAGCTCCTATAATTCACCCCTCCACTTT
-	TRBV11-1	once	TRBJ1-1	CASSLGVELMNTEAFF	TGTGCCAGCAGCTTAGGGGTAGAACTCATGAACACTGAAGCTTTCTTT
TRBD2	TRBV18	-	TRBJ2-1	CASSPPRLAGFNEQFF	TGTGCCAGCTCACCACCCCGGCTAGCGGGTTTCAATGAGCAGTTCTTC
-	TRBV7-8	-	TRBJ1-1	CASSFSSSHMNTEAFF	TGTGCCAGCAGCTTCTCTTCTTCTCACATGAACACTGAAGCTTTCTTT
-	TRBV28	-	TRBJ1-2	CASSLQGQGYGYTF	TGTGCCAGCAGTTTACAGGGGCAGGGCTATGGCTACACCTTC
TRBD2	TRBV18	once	TRBJ2-7	CASSLSGRSDEQYF	TGTGCCAGCTCACTTAGCGGGAGATCCGACGAGCAGTACTTC
-	TRBV2	-	TRBJ1-2	CASIRRSGDNYGYTF	TGTGCCAGCATCCGCAGGTCAGGGGACAACTATGGCTACACCTTC
TRBD2	TRBV30	-	TRBJ2-5	CAWSVGWTSGQETQYF	TGTGCCTGGAGTGTAGGTTGGACTAGCGGACAAGAGACCCAGTACTTC
TRBD1	TRBV10-3	-	TRBJ1-2	CAISPPGQGNGYTF	TGTGCCATCAGTCCCCCGGGACAGGGAAACGGCTACACCTTC
-	TRBV21-1	-	TRBJ2-7	CASSNVPGRVYEQYF	TGTGCCAGCAGCAATGTACCGGGACGAGTCTACGAGCAGTACTTC
TRBD2	TRBV30	-	TRBJ2-7	CATGGGTPASGKLNSYEQYF	TGTGCCACGGGGGGGGGTACCCCGGCTAGCGGGAAACTAAACTCCTACGAGCAGTACTTC
TRBD1	TRBV7-2	-	TRBJ2-7	CASSLKGAAYEQYF	TGTGCCAGCAGCTTAAAGGGGGCGGCCTACGAGCAGTACTTC
TRBD1	TRBV2	-	TRBJ1-1	CASTSQGAGGTEAFF	TGTGCCAGCACCTCCCAGGGGGCCGGAGGCACTGAAGCTTTCTTT
-	TRBV7-2	-	TRBJ2-7	CASQRHPYEQYF	TGTGCCAGCCAACGACACCCCTACGAGCAGTACTTC
-	TRBV9	-	TRBJ1-1	CASSVGAQNTEAFF	TGTGCCAGCAGCGTAGGGGCGCAGAACACTGAAGCTTTCTTT
-	TRBV11-2	-	TRBJ1-6	CASSLPTGYSPLHF	TGTGCCAGCAGCTTACCGACAGGATATTCACCCCTCCACTTT
TRBD1	TRBV6-4	once	TRBJ2-1	CASSGDRGRATEQFF	TGTGCCAGCAGTGGGGACAGGGGGCGGGCTACTGAGCAGTTCTTC
-	TRBV6-5	-	TRBJ2-2	CASSYSTRGAGELFF	TGTGCCAGCAGTTACTCGACTAGGGGCGCCGGGGAGCTGTTTTTT
-	TRBV15	-	TRBJ2-1	CATSRDISGPYNEQFF	TGTGCCACCAGCAGAGATATTAGCGGACCTTACAATGAGCAGTTCTTC
TRBD2	TRBV5-6	-	TRBJ2-7	CASSVGLAGGRYEQYF	TGTGCCAGCAGCGTGGGACTAGCGGGAGGAAGGTACGAGCAGTACTTC
-	TRBV7-6	-	TRBJ1-1	CASRQGNLGEAFF	TGTGCCAGCAGGCAGGGGAACCTTGGTGAAGCTTTCTTT
-	TRBV5-4	-	TRBJ1-4	CASSLDGSSEKLFF	TGTGCCAGCAGCTTGGATGGATCTAGTGAAAAACTGTTTTTT
-	TRBV5-1	-	TRBJ1-4	CASSRDMGEKLFF	TGCGCCAGCAGCAGGGACATGGGTGAAAAACTGTTTTTT
-	TRBV19	-	TRBJ2-7	CASSMETFYEQYF	TGTGCCAGTAGTATGGAGACATTCTACGAGCAGTACTTC
-	TRBV28	-	TRBJ2-4	CASSWGEGLAKNIQYF	TGTGCCAGCAGTTGGGGTGAGGGCTTGGCCAAAAACATTCAGTACTTC
-	TRBV11-2	-	TRBJ2-1	CASTFGRNNEQFF	TGTGCCAGTACCTTCGGACGGAACAATGAGCAGTTCTTC
-	TRBV9	-	TRBJ2-1	CASSVGLDRSNEQFF	TGTGCCAGCAGCGTAGGACTTGACAGATCCAATGAGCAGTTCTTC
TRBD2	TRBV10-1	-	TRBJ2-7	CASSDFLAGGLSGEQYF	TGCGCCAGCAGTGATTTCTTAGCGGGAGGCCTTTCGGGCGAGCAGTACTTC
-	TRBV6-6	-	TRBJ1-1	CASGGEGSTEAFF	TGTGCCAGCGGGGGGGAGGGGAGCACTGAAGCTTTCTTT
-	TRBV7-8	-	TRBJ1-1	CASSGGAGGSGRAFF	TGTGCCAGCAGCGGGGGCGCTGGGGGTTCCGGACGGGCTTTCTTT
-	TRBV5-4	-	TRBJ2-7	CASSLAGDFYEQYF	TGTGCCAGCAGCTTGGCAGGGGATTTCTACGAGCAGTACTTC
TRBD1	TRBV19	-	TRBJ1-4	CASSSQGARAEKLFF	TGTGCCAGTAGTTCCCAGGGGGCGCGGGCTGAAAAACTGTTTTTT
TRBD2	TRBV5-1	-	TRBJ2-7	CASSLLAEQYEQYF	TGCGCCAGCAGCTTACTAGCGGAACAATACGAGCAGTACTTC
-	TRBV7-6	-	TRBJ1-1	CASSSGAFF	TGTGCCAGCAGCTCGGGAGCTTTCTTT
TRBD1	TRBV11-2	-	TRBJ2-7	CASTPPGQGYEQYF	TGTGCCAGCACCCCGCCCGGACAGGGCTACGAGCAGTACTTC
TRBD2	TRBV7-2	-	TRBJ2-2	CASSPAMSGRGGLFF	TGTGCCAGCAGCCCAGCAATGAGCGGTCGGGGGGGGCTGTTTTTT
-	TRBV20-1	few	TRBJ1-2	CSAGGLIGYTF	TGCAGTGCTGGGGGGTTAATCGGCTACACCTTC
-	TRBV12-1	-	TRBJ2-3	CASSSPTRGGSATDTQYF	TGTGCCAGCAGCTCGCCAACCAGGGGCGGGTCCGCCACAGATACGCAGTATTTT
TRBD2	TRBV19	once	TRBJ2-3	CASSMRESTDTQYF	TGTGCCAGTAGTATGCGGGAGAGCACAGATACGCAGTATTTT
-	TRBV19	-	TRBJ2-1	CASSWALYNEQFF	TGTGCCAGTAGCTGGGCACTTTACAATGAGCAGTTCTTC